These 18 T cell receptor beta chains came from one sample sequenced in a study of patients and donors after allogeneic stem cell transplantation. TCRdb fed the RT-PCR reads into MiXCR, producing one record per CDR3 protein. The sample includes fewer than 250,000 distinct CDR3 sequences, roughly 15% of them seen just once. Sequenced input: blood, either unsorted or a sorted T cell fraction (not recorded which). All receptors come from a human donor who was either an allogeneic HSCT recipient or a stem cell or donor lymphocyte infusion donor (not recorded which). It is not recorded whose cells these are; they may come from a transplant donor.

Ten or more counts support this clonotype. The CDR3 is CATSQGLNTGELFF. Here the CDR3 DNA reads TGTGCCACCAGTCAAGGGCTGAACACCGGGGAGCTGTTTTTT. The chain carries TRBV24-1 and TRBJ2-2; no clear D gene. V dropped 6 bases and J dropped 1 base, with 8 bases sitting between them. This CDR3 is built from 14 residues. Germline assignment: CDR1 KGHDR and CDR2 SFDVKD.

This clonotype showed up just a few times. The chain uses TRBV4-1 and TRBJ1-4, with no clear D. The CDR3 totals 16 residues. Germline lookup yields CDR1 MGHRA and CDR2 YSYEKL. The V gene lost 4 bases and the J gene lost 1 base, with 13 bases spanning the gap. The DNA of the CDR3 is TGCGCCAGCAGCCCCGGCAGATTTGGAACTAATGAAAAACTGTTTTTT. Translated: CASSPGRFGTNEKLFF.

This clonotype was seen at least ten times. The chain combines TRBV4-3 with TRBJ2-2; a weak D match, TRBD1 (6 bases). This CDR3 has 18 amino acids. V shed 0 bases and J shed 0 bases, with 14 bases lying between them. Per the germline V gene, CDR1 is LGHNA and CDR2 is YSLEER. CDR3 sequence reads: CASSQDTGLSPNTGELFF. DNA for the CDR3: TGCGCCAGCAGCCAAGATACAGGGTTATCCCCGAACACCGGGGAGCTGTTTTTT.

This clonotype appeared many times. The chain uses TRBV5-1 and TRBJ1-6, with a weak D call TRBD1 (5 bases). Germline loops: CDR1 SGHRS, CDR2 YFSETQ. The CDR3 is 14 amino acids. V shed 4 bases and J shed 7 bases, with 12 bases lying between them. CDR3 loop: CASSPGRLNSPLHF. The DNA for the CDR3 is TGCGCCAGCAGCCCGGGGCGTCTGAATTCACCCCTCCACTTT.

This clonotype was picked up many times. The chain uses TRBV7-3 and TRBJ2-2; D gene ambiguous. The length of the CDR3 is 15 residues. Germline V CDR1 and CDR2: SGHTA, FQGTGA. V gave up 5 bases and J gave up 4 bases, with 14 bases separating them. CDR3 in amino acids: CASSPWNGRTGELFF. Written as DNA, the CDR3 is TGTGCCAGCAGCCCCTGGAACGGACGCACCGGGGAGCTGTTTTTT.

There are a few counts of this clonotype. This chain links TRBV7-3 with TRBJ2-1; D is unresolved. This CDR3 has 17 residues. The V gene's germline CDR1 is SGHTA and CDR2 FQGTGA. V was shortened by 0 bases and J by 3 bases, with 15 bases between the two germline ends. The CDR3 is CASSLTISRAHYNEQFF. The CDR3 region has the DNA TGTGCCAGCAGCTTAACTATTAGCCGAGCACACTACAATGAGCAGTTCTTC.

The chain employs TRBV4-2 and TRBJ2-4; the match to TRBD1 covers 10 bases. Looked up from germline, CDR1 is LGHNA and CDR2 is YNFKEQ. The V and J ends lost 4 bases and 5 bases, in that order; junction bases with no gene match: 8. CDR3 length: 16 amino acids. The DNA for the CDR3 is TGTGCCAGCAGCCCTTCGGACAGGGGGGGGGAAAACATTCAGTACTTC. Protein: CASSPSDRGGENIQYF.

The chain employs TRBV2 and TRBJ2-2, with no clear D. The CDR3 totals 13 residues. Between the trimmed V and J ends, which lost 2 bases and 6 bases, there was a span of 7 bases. Germline V gene data show CDR1 as SNHLY and CDR2 as FYNNEI. The CDR3 spells CASSESRSGELFF. For the CDR3, the DNA is TGTGCCAGCAGTGAATCGCGGTCCGGGGAGCTGTTTTTT.

In nucleotides, the CDR3 is TGTGCCAGCAGCTGGGGACCTCAAGGCACTGAAGCTTTCTTT. Protein: CASSWGPQGTEAFF. The chain uses TRBV7-2 and TRBJ1-1; the D gene is possibly TRBD1 (5 bases). Germline-derived CDR1 and CDR2 are SGHTA and FQGNSA. Trimming took off 4 bases at V and 4 bases at J, with 13 bases between the two ends. The CDR3 spans 14 residues.

This clonotype was seen at least ten times. J is TRBJ2-1 and V is TRBV3-1; 9 positions match TRBD2. Trimming at V came to 2 bases and at J to 10 bases, leaving 0 bases not matched to a gene. This CDR3 contains 12 residues. Germline values: CDR1 LGHDT, CDR2 YNNKEL (reference sequence). The chain's CDR3 is CASSQLAGEQFF. CDR3 coding DNA: TGTGCCAGCAGCCAACTAGCGGGAGAGCAGTTCTTC.

The V call is TRBV27, the J call TRBJ1-2; possibly TRBD1 for D (6 bases). From germline, CDR1 is MNHEY and CDR2 SMNVEV (reference sequence). With 10 bases removed from V and 0 bases from J, the gap between germline ends came to 15 bases. The CDR3 length is 14 residues. The CDR3 sequence: CATWSGGPNYGYTF. DNA for the CDR3: TGTGCCACCTGGTCCGGGGGGCCTAACTATGGCTACACCTTC.

This clonotype was observed a handful of times. The chain recombines TRBV5-1 with TRBJ2-7; 7 bases line up with TRBD1. J gave up 3 bases and V 4 bases, and 10 bases lay outside the gene matches. Germline V gene lookup returns CDR1 SGHRS and CDR2 YFSETQ. CDR3 length: 15 residues. CDR3 loop: CASSPVGDSHYEQYF. CDR3 bases: TGCGCCAGCAGCCCGGTCGGGGACAGCCACTACGAGCAGTACTTC.

The CDR3 coding sequence is TGTGCCAGCAGTGCCCGAAAGACAGGTTTGAACACTGAAGCTTTCTTT. This sequence encodes CASSARKTGLNTEAFF. This chain joins TRBV6-1 and TRBJ1-1; D perhaps matches TRBD1 (6 bases). Germline CDR1 reads MNHNS; CDR2 reads SASEGT. The CDR3 consists of 16 residues. V dropped 4 bases and J dropped 0 bases, with 15 bases sitting between them.

This clonotype was seen a few times. The chain carries TRBV5-1 and TRBJ2-5; D assignment may be TRBD1 or TRBD2 (5 bases each). The germline V and J ends were trimmed by 4 bases and 7 bases, with 17 bases remaining between them. The germline gives CDR1 SGHRS, CDR2 YFSETQ. CDR3 length: 14 amino acids. CDR3 DNA sequence: TGCGCCAGCAGCCCGGACCCCGGGGCCCGGACCCAGTACTTC. Its translation is CASSPDPGARTQYF.

The chain employs TRBV5-1 and TRBJ2-2; D gene unclear. The CDR3 has 16 amino acids. Germline CDR1 reads SGHRS; CDR2 reads YFSETQ. V shed 0 bases and J shed 0 bases, with 9 bases lying between them. The CDR3 DNA sequence: TGCGCCAGCAGCTTGGAGGGTAGCACGAACACCGGGGAGCTGTTTTTT. The encoded protein is CASSLEGSTNTGELFF.

The CDR3 reads CASSQTAGVRYEQYF. The CDR3 bases are TGCGCCAGCAGCCAAACCGCGGGAGTAAGGTACGAGCAGTACTTC. The V call is TRBV5-1, the J call TRBJ2-7, with 7 bases aligning to TRBD2. Germline V lookup: CDR1 SGHRS, CDR2 YFSETQ. V was pared by 4 bases and J by 4 bases, with 11 bases of the junction left unmatched. The CDR3 runs to 15 residues.

This clonotype came up many times. The chain combines TRBV5-1 with TRBJ2-3; no clear D gene. The V gene lost 7 bases and the J gene lost 6 bases, with 12 bases spanning the gap. The CDR3 is 12 residues long. Germline-derived CDR1 and CDR2 are SGHRS and YFSETQ. CDR3 sequence (DNA): TGCGCCAGCCGGGCTTATTCGGATACGCAGTATTTT. The encoded protein is CASRAYSDTQYF.

This clonotype was recorded many times. The rearrangement joins TRBV20-1 to TRBJ1-1, with a possible D match to TRBD1 (6 bases). Looked up from germline, CDR1 is DFQATT and CDR2 is SNEGSKA (reference sequence). The CDR3 covers 15 residues. Between the trimmed V and J ends, which lost 6 bases and 0 bases, there was a span of 17 bases. The CDR3 region has the DNA TGCAGTGCCCGCAGGTTTGGACAGATGAACACTGAAGCTTTCTTT. This translates into CSARRFGQMNTEAFF.